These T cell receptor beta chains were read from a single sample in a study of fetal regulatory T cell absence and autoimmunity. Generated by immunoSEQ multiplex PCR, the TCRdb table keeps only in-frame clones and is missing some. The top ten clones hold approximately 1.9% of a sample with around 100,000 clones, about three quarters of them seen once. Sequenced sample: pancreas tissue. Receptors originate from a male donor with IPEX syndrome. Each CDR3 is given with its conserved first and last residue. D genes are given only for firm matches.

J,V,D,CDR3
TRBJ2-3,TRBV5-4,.,CASTGGPEDTQYF
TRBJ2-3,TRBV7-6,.,CASSLWDGPGDTQYF
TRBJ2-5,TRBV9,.,CASSVAGETQYF
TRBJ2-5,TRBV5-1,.,CASSRQLYQETQYF
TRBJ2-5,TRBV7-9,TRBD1,CASSLMSPTGGWETQYF
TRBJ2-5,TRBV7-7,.,CASSLYPRRGQETQYF
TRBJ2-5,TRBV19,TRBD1,CAIPPCGTGRQETQYF
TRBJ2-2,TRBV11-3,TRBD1,CASSLGTGAGELFF
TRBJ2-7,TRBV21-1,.,CASSERTSGVDEQYF
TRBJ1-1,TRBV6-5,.,CATLGYAMNTEAFF
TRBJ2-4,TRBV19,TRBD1,CATSNRDRSGQYF
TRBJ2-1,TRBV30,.,CAWSIGQYNEQFF
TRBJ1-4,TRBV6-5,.,CASSWVGQGREKLFF
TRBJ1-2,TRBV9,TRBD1,CASSARQGASSSGYTF
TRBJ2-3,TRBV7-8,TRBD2,CASSSGLAGADTQYF
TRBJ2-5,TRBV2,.,CASTLGETQYF
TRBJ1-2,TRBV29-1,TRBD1,CSVETGSNYGYTF
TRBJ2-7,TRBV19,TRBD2,CASSIGERGYYYEQYF
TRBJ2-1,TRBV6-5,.,CASSTPHNEQFF
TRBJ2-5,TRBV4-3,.,CASSQDSVGETQYF
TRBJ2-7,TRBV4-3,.,CASMASDEQYF
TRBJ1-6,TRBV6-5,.,CASSSGPRYNSPLHF
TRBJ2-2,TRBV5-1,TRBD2,CASSAGVAGDPGGELFF
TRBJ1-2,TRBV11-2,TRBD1,CASSPDRAHYGYTF
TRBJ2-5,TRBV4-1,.,CASSQGGAGETQYF